These 9 T cell receptor beta chains share one sample of origin, sequenced in a study of blood T cell repertoires in COVID-19. Method: immunoSEQ multiplex PCR; TCRdb's copy keeps in-frame clones and lacks some. Found here are 120,000 or so clones, 80% of them singletons; the top ten hold 1.9%. Sequencing input: peripheral blood. The source is a man between 65 and 85 years old with acute or convalescent COVID-19.

The chain couples TRBV6-1 to TRBJ1-5; TRBD1 matches at 8 bases. The germline V gene has CDR1 MNHNS and CDR2 SASEGT. The V segment lost 3 bases and the J segment 9 bases; nucleotides outside the gene matches: 7. CDR3 length equals 14 residues. CDR3 protein: CASSDGQGWGPQHF. CDR3 in DNA: TGTGCCAGCAGTGACGGACAGGGCTGGGGGCCCCAGCATTTT.

The CDR3 sequence is CASSPGQGGGYTF. Written as DNA, the CDR3 is TGTGCCAGCAGCCCAGGACAGGGCGGGGGCTACACCTTC. V gene TRBV7-9 combines with J gene TRBJ1-2; 8 bases match TRBD1. V lost 5 bases to trimming and J lost 8 bases; unmatched junction nucleotides: 7. The CDR3 sequence is 13 residues long. In germline, CDR1 is SEHNR, CDR2 FQNEAQ (reference sequence).

The chain uses TRBV7-6 and TRBJ2-1; TRBD2 aligns across 9 bases. The CDR3 spans 16 residues. CDR1 is SGHVS, CDR2 FNYEAQ, per germline. V trimming: 5 bases; J trimming: 8 bases; junction bases outside the gene matches: 13. The CDR3 bases are TGTGCCAGCAGCGTCGGAAGCGGGGGGACTTTCGATGAGCAGTTCTTC. Translated: CASSVGSGGTFDEQFF.

The rearrangement joins TRBV24-1 to TRBJ2-3, with D tentatively TRBD1 (5 bases). Germline V lookup: CDR1 KGHDR, CDR2 SFDVKD. This CDR3 comprises 13 residues. The V end lost 9 bases, the J end lost 1 base, and 10 bases lay between the germline ends. In nucleotides, the CDR3 is TGTGCCACCGGGGCGGCGGGCACAGATACGCAGTATTTT. Its protein is CATGAAGTDTQYF.

The chain employs TRBV6-5 and TRBJ1-1; perhaps TRBD1 as D (5 bases). CDR1 and CDR2 from the germline V gene are MNHEY and SVGAGI. V shed 2 bases and J shed 5 bases, with 12 bases lying between them. The CDR3 length is 14 residues. In nucleotides, the CDR3 is TGTGCCAGCAGTTACCTCCCCCGGGGGACTGAAGCTTTCTTT. Its protein is CASSYLPRGTEAFF.

The rearrangement uses TRBV6-5 and TRBJ1-2; D perhaps matches TRBD1 (5 bases). Between the trimmed V and J ends, which lost 6 bases and 1 base, there was a span of 15 bases. Germline assignment: CDR1 MNHEY and CDR2 SVGAGI. The CDR3 extends over 15 amino acids. CDR3 protein: CASSPGQDNNYGYTF. CDR3 nucleotides: TGTGCCAGCAGCCCCGGGCAGGACAATAACTATGGCTACACCTTC.

This chain joins TRBV19 and TRBJ1-2; 7 bases align to TRBD1. This CDR3 spans 13 amino acids. J lost 5 bases, V lost 6 bases, and 6 bases had no gene match. From germline, CDR1 is LNHDA and CDR2 SQIVND (reference sequence). For the CDR3, the DNA is TGTGCCAGTAGCAGACAGGGCAAATATGGCTACACCTTC. It specifies CASSRQGKYGYTF.

The CDR3 region is CAWSVQLNGGYTF. CDR3 nucleotide sequence: TGTGCCTGGAGTGTGCAGCTGAACGGGGGCTACACCTTC. The rearrangement joins TRBV30 to TRBJ1-2; D call uncertain. The CDR3 covers 13 residues. The V and J ends lost 0 bases and 8 bases respectively, with 13 bases between them. The germline V gene has CDR1 GTSNPN and CDR2 SVGIG (reference sequence).

The J gene is TRBJ2-1, the V gene TRBV5-1, with 8 bases that match TRBD2. The V segment lost 5 bases and the J segment 5 bases; nucleotides outside the gene matches: 9. The CDR3 consists of 15 residues. Germline assignment: CDR1 SGHRS and CDR2 YFSETQ. CDR3 coding DNA: TGCGCCAGCAGGGCTGGGACTAGAAATAACAATGAGCAGTTCTTC. It yields the protein CASRAGTRNNNEQFF.